This T cell receptor beta chain was obtained from a study of CD8 T cells in ankylosing spondylitis (dated by TCRdb to between 2016 and 2019). Regarding the study in general: T cell receptor beta repertoires were profiled in healthy donors and ankylosing spondylitis patients so that disease-linked TCR variants could be found. The full study cohort comprised about 23 ankylosing spondylitis patients and some 110 healthy donors. Samples of peripheral blood were taken, and for ankylosing spondylitis patients, synovial fluid was collected as well. Study-wide findings and limitations: The disease-linked clones showed a CD8+ phenotype and occurred at relatively low frequencies in peripheral blood. Some motif variants had previously been reported in the synovial fluid and blood of reactive arthritis patients, which suggests shared mechanisms of disease initiation. Significant enrichment of the disease-linked clones was reported in matched synovial fluid samples from ankylosing spondylitis patients. A TCR beta motif made up of 7 to 9 highly homologous amino acid variants appeared to be characteristic of blood from ankylosing spondylitis patients.

This sample was sequenced with an Illumina HiSeq 2500. Quantitative 5'-RACE with molecular barcodes was used to prepare TCR beta libraries. On the authors' methods: A new computational method, built on a probabilistic model of VDJ rearrangement, was used to identify disease-linked TCR variants. TCRdb reanalyzed the raw reads on its own, using fastp at Q25 for trimming and MiXCR for clone calling, and kept in-frame beta chains. Records with the same CDR3 protein are collapsed into one entry carrying the most frequent genes and DNA. Here the V and J calls rest on TCRdb's processing, not on the authors' analysis. This sample has 200,000 to 250,000 distinct CDR3 sequences in its table, and roughly 32% of those were observed once. The leading ten clones occupy 3.5% to 4.5% of the sample. About this clonotype: The antigen this receptor binds is unknown. No much larger clonotype is one base removed from it; base qualities were not supplied.

V loses 11 bases, J loses 5 bases, and the germline ends lie 13 bases apart. Via the germline V gene, CDR1 is ENHRY and CDR2 SYGVKD. The CDR3 contains 11 residues, cysteine and phenylalanine counted. The retained sequence is limited to the CDR3, 33 bases, with the frame set at the first base. The receptor was derived from a male donor with ankylosing spondylitis or in good health (not recorded which). The sequenced sample consisted of blood, either unsorted or a sorted T cell fraction (not recorded which). The chain couples TRBV10-3 to TRBJ2-7; TRBD1 is perhaps the D gene, given 6 matching bases. The DNA sequence reads TGTGCCTCCGGCAGGGGCGACGAGCAGTACTTC. It encodes CASGRGDEQYF.